The present entry profiles one T cell receptor beta chain with its context. The source of the sample is a study of blood T cell repertoires in COVID-19. Turning to the study itself: In each case, the material was cDNA or gDNA derived from T cells, B-cell-depleted T cells, or PBMCs.

TCRdb keeps only in-frame clones here, not all; method: immunoSEQ multiplex PCR. The data contain about 39,000 clones, about four fifths of them seen just once; the ten biggest clones take up approximately 14%. Germline trimming cut 1 base from V and 6 bases from J; bases unmatched to any gene: 8. Germline V gene sequence: CDR1 SNHLY, CDR2 FYNNEI. The CDR3 has 17 amino acids. The genes are TRBV2 and TRBJ2-3, with TRBD2 matching 12 bases. Input material: peripheral blood. This sequence was found in a man aged 50-59 years with active or convalescent COVID-19. CDR3 protein: CASSEVTLAGGSDTQYF. The DNA of the CDR3 is TGTGCCAGCAGTGAAGTAACACTAGCGGGGGGTAGCGATACGCAGTATTTT.